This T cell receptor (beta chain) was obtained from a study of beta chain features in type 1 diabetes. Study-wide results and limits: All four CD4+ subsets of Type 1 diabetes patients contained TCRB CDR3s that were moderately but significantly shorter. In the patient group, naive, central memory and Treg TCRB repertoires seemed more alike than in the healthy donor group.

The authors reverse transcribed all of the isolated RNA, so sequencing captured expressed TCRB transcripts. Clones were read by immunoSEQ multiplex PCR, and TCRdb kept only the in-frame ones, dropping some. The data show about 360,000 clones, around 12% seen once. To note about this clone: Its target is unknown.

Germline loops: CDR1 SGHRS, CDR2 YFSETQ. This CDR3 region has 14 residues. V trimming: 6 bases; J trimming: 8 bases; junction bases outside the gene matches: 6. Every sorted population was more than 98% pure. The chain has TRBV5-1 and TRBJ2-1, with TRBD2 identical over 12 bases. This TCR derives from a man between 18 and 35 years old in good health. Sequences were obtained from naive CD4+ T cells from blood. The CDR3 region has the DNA TGCGCCAGCACCCGGACTAGCGGGAAAGATGAGCAGTTCTTC. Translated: CASTRTSGKDEQFF.